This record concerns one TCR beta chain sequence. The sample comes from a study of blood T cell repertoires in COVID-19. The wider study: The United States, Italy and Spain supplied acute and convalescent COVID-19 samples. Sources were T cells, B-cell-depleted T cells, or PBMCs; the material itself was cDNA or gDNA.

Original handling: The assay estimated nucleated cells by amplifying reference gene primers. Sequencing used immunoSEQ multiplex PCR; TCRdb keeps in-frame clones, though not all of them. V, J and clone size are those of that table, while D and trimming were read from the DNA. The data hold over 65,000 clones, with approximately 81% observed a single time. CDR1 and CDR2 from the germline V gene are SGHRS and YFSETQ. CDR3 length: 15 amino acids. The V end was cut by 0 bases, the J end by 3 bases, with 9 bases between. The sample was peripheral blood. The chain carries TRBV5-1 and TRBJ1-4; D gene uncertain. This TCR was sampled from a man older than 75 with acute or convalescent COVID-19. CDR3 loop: CASSLAGFANEKLFF. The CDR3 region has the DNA TGCGCCAGCAGCTTGGCGGGTTTTGCTAATGAAAAACTGTTTTTT.